The next 21 T cell receptor beta chains were all read from a single sample in a study of cytomegalovirus exposure and HLA in healthy donors. Use of 60 Vbeta and 13 Jbeta primers characterized the PCR. Measured with immunoSEQ multiplex PCR; TCRdb has only the in-frame clones, and not every one. The sample carries more than 95,000 clones, around 84% recorded once. Sequencing used PBMCs. These receptors came from a woman aged 40 to 49 in good health and CMV-seronegative.

The chain employs TRBV27 and TRBJ2-7; 8 bases agree with TRBD1. Germline V lookup: CDR1 MNHEY, CDR2 SMNVEV (reference sequence). This CDR3 contains 16 residues. Trimming removed 0 bases from V and 6 bases from J; junction bases left unmatched: 10. CDR3 region: CASSLSRAAGGLEQYF. In nucleotides, the CDR3 is TGTGCCAGCAGTTTATCCCGTGCTGCAGGGGGCCTCGAGCAGTACTTC.

J is TRBJ2-1 and V is TRBV19; D unclear. Per the germline V gene, CDR1 is LNHDA and CDR2 is SQIVND (reference sequence). The CDR3 contains 14 residues. Trimming stripped 2 bases from V and 2 bases from J, with 7 bases between. In DNA form, the CDR3 reads TGTGCCAGTAGTATAAGCCTAACCTACAATGAGCAGTTCTTC. Translating it yields CASSISLTYNEQFF.

The rearrangement joins TRBV7-6 to TRBJ2-5, with a weak D call TRBD1 (6 bases). The J call is in doubt because the DNA end fits TRBJ2-7 better. The CDR3 has 15 residues. Germline CDR1 SGHVS, CDR2 FNYEAQ. The CDR3 DNA is TGTGCCAGCAGCTCACCTTCTTGGGGGCGAGACGAGCAGTACTTC. It yields the protein CASSSPSWGRDEQYF.

V and J are TRBV6-5 and TRBJ1-2, with a weak D call TRBD1 (6 bases). The CDR3 has 16 residues. V was clipped by 0 bases and J by 3 bases, with 14 bases between them. Germline V gives CDR1 MNHEY, CDR2 SVGAGI. The CDR3 nucleotides read TGTGCCAGCAGTTACTCGAGGGGGGGCCGGGACTATGGCTACACCTTC. Translation gives CASSYSRGGRDYGYTF.

The chain couples TRBV4-2 to TRBJ2-7, with 9 nucleotides matching TRBD2. V was clipped by 0 bases and J by 7 bases; unmatched bases: 7. CDR3 length: 15 residues. Per germline, CDR1 LGHNA and CDR2 YNFKEQ. The CDR3 protein is CASSQDEAGGREQYF. The CDR3 coding sequence is TGTGCCAGCAGCCAAGACGAGGCGGGAGGGCGAGAGCAGTACTTC.

CDR3 sequence reads: CASSIGWRVDGYTF. The CDR3 bases are TGTGCCAGTAGTATCGGGTGGAGGGTAGATGGCTACACCTTC. The chain employs TRBV19 and TRBJ1-2; no definite D call. The V end was cut by 3 bases, the J end by 6 bases, with 14 bases between. CDR1 and CDR2 (germline): LNHDA, SQIVND (reference sequence). CDR3 length equals 14 residues. Complete variable domain (other parts from reference TRBV19 and TRBJ1-2): DGGITQSPKYLFRKEGQNVTLSCEQNLNHDAMYWYRQDPGQGLRLIYYSQIVNDFQKGDIAEGYSVSREKKESFPLTVTSAQKNPTAFYLCASSIGWRVDGYTFGSGTRLTVV.

The V gene is TRBV4-2, the J gene TRBJ2-3, with D tentatively TRBD1 (6 bases). V was shortened by 0 bases and J by 4 bases, with 17 bases between the two germline ends. The CDR3 is 17 amino acids. The germline V gene encodes CDR1 LGHNA and CDR2 YNFKEQ. CDR3 DNA sequence: TGTGCCAGCAGCCAAGATTTGGGCAGGGGTAACGCAGATACGCAGTATTTT. Translated: CASSQDLGRGNADTQYF.

This clone was seen only a few times. V gene TRBV16 combines with J gene TRBJ2-7; D is unclear. The CDR3 sequence is 13 residues long. Trimming cost V 0 bases and J 9 bases, with 12 bases left between them. The V gene's germline CDR1 is KGHSY and CDR2 FQNENV. For the CDR3, the DNA is TGTGCCAGCAGCCAATCACTCTGGGCAGGGCAGTACTTC. The encoded protein is CASSQSLWAGQYF.

The chain has TRBV29-1 and TRBJ2-3; the D gene is possibly TRBD2 (6 bases). V lost 5 bases, J lost 4 bases, and 16 bases lay in between. The CDR3 covers 14 residues. Germline lookup yields CDR1 SQVTM and CDR2 ANQGSEA. In nucleotides, the CDR3 is TGCAGCGTTCACCGGGAATGGAGGGCAGATACGCAGTATTTT. As protein: CSVHREWRADTQYF.

This clone was picked up a small number of times. The chain combines TRBV5-1 with TRBJ1-1, with 9 bases identical to TRBD1. CDR3 size: 14 residues. The trim removed 4 bases at V and 7 bases at J, leaving 8 bases unmatched. Germline V gives CDR1 SGHRS, CDR2 YFSETQ. For the CDR3, the DNA is TGCGCCAGCAGCCCGAGGACAGGGGATAGTGAAGCTTTCTTT. It is translated as CASSPRTGDSEAFF.

On this clone itself: Its ends do not fully match the called genes, so a read error is possible. The J gene is TRBJ2-7, the V gene TRBV7-9; no clear D. This CDR3 contains 13 residues. The germline V gene encodes CDR1 SEHNR and CDR2 FQNEAQ (reference sequence). The DNA of the CDR3 is TGTTCCAGCAGTCCCTTATCCCCCTACGAGCAGTACTTC. This codes for CSSSPLSPYEQYF. The full variable domain, its missing parts supplied by reference TRBV7-9 and TRBJ2-7, is DTGVSQNPRHKITKRGQNVTFRCDPISEHNRLYWYRQTLGQGPEFLTYFQNEAQLEKSRLLSDRFSAERPKGSFSTLEIQRTEQGDSAMYLCSSSPLSPYEQYFGPGTRLTVT.

This clone was detected only once. CDR3 coding DNA: TGTGCCACCAGCACCCCAAGCCCGGGTCCCCAGTTCTTC. The encoded protein is CATSTPSPGPQFF. The chain recombines TRBV15 with TRBJ2-1; no clear D gene. The germline gives CDR1 LNHNV, CDR2 YYDKDF (reference sequence). The CDR3 has 13 residues. V was clipped by 4 bases and J by 13 bases, with 17 bases between them. Based on the CDR3 plus reference TRBV15 and TRBJ2-1, the full variable domain is DAMVIQNPRYQVTQFGKPVTLSCSQTLNHNVMYWYQQKSSQAPKLLFHYYDKDFNNEADTPDNFQSRRPNTSFCFLDIRSPGLGDTAMYLCATSTPSPGPQFFGPGTRLTVL.

This clone is judged medium-sized. This chain connects TRBV28 to TRBJ2-7; 9 positions agree with TRBD1. The CDR3 loop spans 15 amino acids. Germline V gene lookup returns CDR1 MDHEN and CDR2 SYDVKM. J lost 6 bases, V lost 2 bases, and 8 bases had no gene match. The CDR3 DNA follows: TGTGCCAGCAGTTTAGGGGACAGGGAAACGTCCGAGCAGTACTTC. This encodes CASSLGDRETSEQYF.

The chain is built from TRBV28 and TRBJ2-7; no clear D. The CDR3 has 13 residues. V lost 10 bases and J 6 bases, leaving 19 bases between the germline ends. The germline V gene encodes CDR1 MDHEN and CDR2 SYDVKM. The CDR3 region is CATMGPQIGEQYF. The CDR3 bases are TGTGCCACCATGGGCCCTCAGATAGGCGAGCAGTACTTC.

The chain joins TRBV7-9 to TRBJ2-5; D unresolved. Trimming cost V 3 bases and J 3 bases, with 8 bases left between them. Germline loops: CDR1 SEHNR, CDR2 FQNEAQ (reference sequence). The CDR3 extends over 13 amino acids. This CDR3 reads CASSFLVEETQYF. The DNA of the CDR3 is TGTGCCAGCAGCTTCCTAGTGGAAGAGACCCAGTACTTC.

The chain joins TRBV2 to TRBJ2-5; 8 nucleotides agree with TRBD1. CDR1 SNHLY and CDR2 FYNNEI come from the germline V gene. Trimming at V came to 2 bases and at J to 5 bases, leaving 1 base not matched to a gene. This CDR3 contains 13 residues. CDR3 coding DNA: TGTGCCAGCAGTGAAACAGGGGGGGAGACCCAGTACTTC. This gives the protein CASSETGGETQYF.

This clone has just a few counts. V is TRBV5-6 and J is TRBJ1-1; D gene unclear. CDR3 length: 16 amino acids. Trimming stripped 0 bases from V and 0 bases from J, with 12 bases between. Germline values: CDR1 SGHDT, CDR2 YYEEEE. The CDR3 region is CASSLVSGRVNTEAFF. Written as DNA, the CDR3 is TGTGCCAGCAGCTTGGTTTCGGGGAGGGTGAACACTGAAGCTTTCTTT.

The chain uses TRBV6-1 and TRBJ1-1; TRBD1 might be the D (6 bases). V was trimmed by 0 bases and J by 3 bases, leaving 11 bases between them. The CDR3 has 15 amino acids. Looked up from germline, CDR1 is MNHNS and CDR2 is SASEGT. The CDR3 spells CASSEAWTEDTEAFF. The CDR3 nucleotides read TGTGCCAGCAGTGAAGCCTGGACAGAGGACACTGAAGCTTTCTTT.

V usage is TRBV29-1 and J usage is TRBJ2-1; 7 nucleotides agree with TRBD2. CDR3 size: 13 residues. Germline values: CDR1 SQVTM, CDR2 ANQGSEA. V lost 5 bases to trimming and J lost 9 bases; unmatched junction nucleotides: 10. CDR3 nucleotide sequence: TGCAGCGTTTCCGCGGGAGAGGACGCTGAGCAGTTCTTC. This sequence encodes CSVSAGEDAEQFF.

The chain is built from TRBV5-1 and TRBJ1-1, with a tentative D call TRBD1 (6 bases). The CDR3 contains 14 residues. Per the germline V gene, CDR1 is SGHRS and CDR2 is YFSETQ. With 4 bases removed from V and 2 bases from J, the gap between germline ends came to 12 bases. CDR3: CASSNTQGNTEAFF. CDR3 bases: TGCGCCAGCAGCAATACACAGGGCAACACTGAAGCTTTCTTT.

CDR3: CASSIGQGGNQPQHF. CDR3 bases: TGTGCCAGTAGTATTGGACAGGGGGGCAATCAGCCCCAGCATTTT. The V and J genes are TRBV19 and TRBJ1-5; 10 bases fit TRBD1. Germline V gene sequence: CDR1 LNHDA, CDR2 SQIVND (reference sequence). The CDR3 length is 15 residues. Germline trimming cut 3 bases from V and 2 bases from J; bases unmatched to any gene: 1.